The 25 T cell receptor beta chains below all came from one sample that was sequenced in a study of cytomegalovirus exposure and HLA in healthy donors. The PCR ran on 60 Vbeta and 13 Jbeta primers. The data were produced by immunoSEQ multiplex PCR, yet TCRdb's version contains in-frame clones alone and is incomplete. This sample has around 230,000 clones; 80% to 90% occur once, and the top ten carry approximately 0.24%. Sequencing was performed on PBMCs. The receptors were sampled from a girl aged 2-10 years in good health and CMV-seronegative.

V gene TRBV11-1 combines with J gene TRBJ2-7; 9 nucleotides match TRBD2. The junction had 6 bases not matched to a gene; V was cut back by 3 bases and J by 6 bases. The CDR3 consists of 14 residues. From germline, CDR1 is SGHAT and CDR2 FQDESV (reference sequence). As DNA, the CDR3 is TGTGCCAGCAGCTTTCGCGGGGGGGCCTCCGAGCAGTACTTC. It codes for CASSFRGGASEQYF.

As concerns this clone: Other DNA variants within this sample encode the same CDR3. This chain joins TRBV11-2 and TRBJ2-3; D might be TRBD2 (6 bases). CDR3 length: 15 residues. V was trimmed by 1 base and J by 3 bases, leaving 11 bases between them. Germline loops: CDR1 SGHAT, CDR2 FQNNGV. The CDR3 nucleotides read TGTGCCAGCAGCTTAGTAGGTGGGGGGACAGATACGCAGTATTTT. Translation: CASSLVGGGTDTQYF.

The rearrangement uses TRBV2 and TRBJ1-5, with D unclear. Trimming removed 6 bases from V and 2 bases from J, with 14 bases in between. The CDR3 is made up of 15 amino acids. Germline V gene data show CDR1 as SNHLY and CDR2 as FYNNEI. The CDR3 nucleotides read TGTGCCAGCAGCGACGGAGGTTCTGGCAATCAGCCCCAGCATTTT. Its translation: CASSDGGSGNQPQHF.

J is TRBJ1-4 and V is TRBV6-5, with D hard to call. Germline V lookup: CDR1 MNHEY, CDR2 SVGAGI. CDR3 length: 15 amino acids. V gave up 7 bases and J gave up 5 bases, with 17 bases separating them. CDR3 amino acids: CASTKIPRENEKLFF. In DNA form, the CDR3 reads TGTGCCAGCACCAAAATCCCCCGGGAGAATGAAAAACTGTTTTTT.

The V call is TRBV6-5, the J call TRBJ2-5; D is perhaps TRBD2 (5 bases). Trimming removed 0 bases from V and 1 base from J, with 12 bases in between. Germline CDR1 MNHEY, CDR2 SVGAGI. CDR3 length: 16 residues. The CDR3 here is CASSYSIASGQETQYF. DNA of the CDR3: TGTGCCAGCAGTTACTCGATTGCGAGCGGCCAAGAGACCCAGTACTTC.

This chain connects TRBV7-2 to TRBJ2-1; D may be TRBD2 (6 bases). V lost 5 bases and J 13 bases, leaving 12 bases between the germline ends. This CDR3 has 11 amino acids. Germline CDR1 SGHTA, CDR2 FQGNSA. CDR3 coding DNA: TGTGCCAGCAGCCTGGGACTGGCTCAGTTCTTC. Protein sequence: CASSLGLAQFF. Full variable domain (rest looked up from reference TRBV7-2 and TRBJ2-1): GAGVSQSPSNKVTEKGKDVELRCDPISGHTALYWYRQSLGQGLEFLIYFQGNSAPDKSGLPSDRFSAERTGGSVSTLTIQRTQQEDSAVYLCASSLGLAQFFGPGTRLTVL.

In this sample, this clone turned up once. Other DNA sequences in this specimen translate into the identical CDR3. The chain uses TRBV4-1 and TRBJ2-3; TRBD1 aligns across 10 bases. The CDR3 runs to 15 residues. J lost 3 bases, V lost 2 bases, and 2 bases had no gene match. Germline CDR1 is MGHRA and CDR2 is YSYEKL. CDR3 sequence (DNA): TGCGCCAGCAGCCAACCGGGACAGGGGACAGATACGCAGTATTTT. The encoded protein is CASSQPGQGTDTQYF.

This clone was seen a few times. Other nucleotide sequences from this sample produce the same CDR3. The rearrangement uses TRBV6-1 and TRBJ1-3; TRBD1 matches 7 bases. CDR3 size: 13 residues. In germline, CDR1 is MNHNS, CDR2 SASEGT. V lost 3 bases to trimming and J lost 4 bases; unmatched junction nucleotides: 0. CDR3 DNA sequence: TGTGCCAGCAGTGAGACAGGGGGAAACACCATATATTTT. Encoded protein: CASSETGGNTIYF.

This clone was found once. V gene TRBV4-1 combines with J gene TRBJ2-1; TRBD2 agrees at 11 bases. Germline CDR1 reads MGHRA; CDR2 reads YSYEKL. Trimming at V came to 4 bases and at J to 4 bases, leaving 6 bases not matched to a gene. The CDR3 length is 16 residues. The CDR3 nucleotides read TGCGCCAGCAGCCTCCTGACTAGCGGGACTTACAATGAGCAGTTCTTC. It yields the protein CASSLLTSGTYNEQFF.

This clone has just a few counts. The rearrangement links TRBV15 to TRBJ1-2; maybe TRBD1 (6 bases). Germline lookup yields CDR1 LNHNV and CDR2 YYDKDF (reference sequence). The CDR3 is made up of 15 amino acids. The V end was cut by 6 bases, the J end by 4 bases, with 18 bases between. CDR3 coding DNA: TGTGCCACCAGTACAACAGGGTGGTGGGGCTATGGCTACACCTTC. Its translation: CATSTTGWWGYGYTF. Together with reference TRBV15 and TRBJ1-2, the CDR3 gives the full variable domain: DAMVIQNPRYQVTQFGKPVTLSCSQTLNHNVMYWYQQKSSQAPKLLFHYYDKDFNNEADTPDNFQSRRPNTSFCFLDIRSPGLGDTAMYLCATSTTGWWGYGYTFGSGTRLTVV.

This clone was seen just once. This rearrangement joins TRBV7-9 to TRBJ2-5; 7 nucleotides match TRBD2. Germline loops: CDR1 SEHNR, CDR2 FQNEAQ (reference sequence). The CDR3 has 12 amino acids. J gave up 5 bases and V 5 bases, and 2 bases lay outside the gene matches. CDR3 loop: CASSGGGETQYF. CDR3 sequence (DNA): TGTGCCAGCAGCGGGGGAGGGGAGACCCAGTACTTC.

The chain has TRBV18 and TRBJ2-2; 14 bases map to TRBD2. The CDR3 runs 17 residues. J gave up 1 base and V 3 bases, and 1 base lay outside the gene matches. CDR1 is KGHSH and CDR2 is LQKENI in the germline V gene. DNA for the CDR3: TGTGCCAGCTCACCCGGGACTAGCGGGAGGAACACCGGGGAGCTGTTTTTT. Translation gives CASSPGTSGRNTGELFF.

This clone was observed a handful of times. This chain connects TRBV11-2 to TRBJ1-5; no reliable D call. The CDR3 is 16 residues long. Germline-derived CDR1 and CDR2 are SGHAT and FQNNGV. Trimming took off 1 base at V and 0 bases at J, with 10 bases between the two ends. The CDR3 protein is CASSLVGRGSNQPQHF. In nucleotides, the CDR3 is TGTGCCAGCAGCTTAGTAGGGAGAGGTAGCAATCAGCCCCAGCATTTT.

The chain is built from TRBV6-4 and TRBJ2-7; a possible D gene is TRBD1 (5 bases). This CDR3 spans 15 amino acids. Germline V gene lookup returns CDR1 MRHNA and CDR2 SNTAGT. The germline V and J ends were trimmed by 3 bases and 2 bases, with 14 bases remaining between them. CDR3 residues: CASSERQGVAYEQYF. In DNA, the CDR3 is TGTGCCAGCAGTGAGAGGCAGGGTGTCGCCTACGAGCAGTACTTC.

There are a few counts of this clone. J is TRBJ1-2 and V is TRBV27, with 7 positions matching TRBD1. Trimming removed 4 bases from V and 8 bases from J; junction bases left unmatched: 16. CDR1 is MNHEY and CDR2 is SMNVEV in the germline V gene (reference sequence). The length of the CDR3 is 16 residues. The CDR3 is CASSSQDRSSRGGYTF. In DNA form, the CDR3 reads TGTGCCAGCAGTTCCCAGGACAGGTCTTCTAGGGGGGGCTACACCTTC.

V gene TRBV7-3 combines with J gene TRBJ2-1; D is possibly TRBD2 (7 bases). Germline V gene data show CDR1 as SGHTA and CDR2 as FQGTGA. The germline V and J ends were trimmed by 2 bases and 6 bases, with 14 bases remaining between them. There are 15 residues in the CDR3. For the CDR3, the DNA is TGTGCCAGCAGCTTAGACGGGGGGCCCTCCAATGAGCAGTTCTTC. This translates into CASSLDGGPSNEQFF.

Only a few counts were recorded for this clone. V is TRBV10-2 and J is TRBJ2-5, with TRBD2 identical over 11 bases. The CDR3 is made up of 15 amino acids. CDR1 and CDR2 (germline): WSHSY, SAAADI. With V trimmed by 5 bases and J by 4 bases, 6 bases remained unmatched. The CDR3 DNA is TGCGCCAGCAGTTTAGCGGGGGGGCTGTTAGAGACCCAGTACTTC. It yields the protein CASSLAGGLLETQYF.

The J gene is TRBJ1-5, the V gene TRBV7-9; TRBD1 matches 9 bases. Trimming took 4 bases from V and 1 from J; bases not matched to a gene: 8. The germline gives CDR1 SEHNR, CDR2 FQNEAQ (reference sequence). This CDR3 region has 17 residues. The CDR3, as DNA: TGTGCCAGCAGCTCCGGGACAGGGATGATAAGCAATCAGCCCCAGCATTTT. It encodes CASSSGTGMISNQPQHF.

This chain joins TRBV9 and TRBJ2-1; maybe TRBD2 (6 bases). Trimming took 2 bases from V and 2 from J, leaving 11 bases between them. This CDR3 spans 15 amino acids. The germline CDR1 and CDR2 sequences are SGDLS and YYNGEE. CDR3 loop: CASSVTLAAYNEQFF. For the CDR3, the DNA is TGTGCCAGCAGCGTCACACTAGCCGCCTACAATGAGCAGTTCTTC.

The J gene is TRBJ2-3, the V gene TRBV18; 7 bases match TRBD2. Germline lookup yields CDR1 KGHSH and CDR2 LQKENI. V was clipped by 3 bases and J by 0 bases; unmatched bases: 12. The CDR3 sequence is 18 residues long. CDR3 protein: CASSPLAERVLSTDTQYF. As DNA, the CDR3 is TGTGCCAGCTCACCGCTAGCGGAAAGAGTCCTAAGCACAGATACGCAGTATTTT.

Note on this clone: The junction and the germline gene differ at one end; a read error may be behind it. The chain couples TRBV2 to TRBJ1-1, with a possible D match to TRBD1 (5 bases). Germline V gives CDR1 SNHLY, CDR2 FYNNEI. The length of the CDR3 is 11 residues. The CDR3 DNA reads TGCTTTCCTACAGGGAACACTGAAGCTTTCTTT. It encodes CFPTGNTEAFF.

The V call is TRBV7-9, the J call TRBJ1-1; possible D gene TRBD1, 6 bases. The V end was cut by 3 bases, the J end by 8 bases, with 16 bases between. The CDR3 runs 14 residues. In germline, CDR1 is SEHNR, CDR2 FQNEAQ (reference sequence). Written as DNA, the CDR3 is TGTGCCAGCAGCTTCGAACGGGGGGCGGCAGAAGCTTTCTTT. Translating it yields CASSFERGAAEAFF.

This clone was seen a single time. The chain recombines TRBV19 with TRBJ1-1, with D uncertain. V was cut by 5 bases and J by 1 base, with 5 bases left in between. Germline V gives CDR1 LNHDA, CDR2 SQIVND (reference sequence). The CDR3 has 12 amino acids. CDR3 in DNA: TGTGCCAGTAGTGCGGGGAACACTGAAGCTTTCTTT. Protein: CASSAGNTEAFF.

The table lists this clone with a few counts. V is TRBV6-6 and J is TRBJ1-1; D uncertain. Germline V CDR1 and CDR2: MNHNY, SVGAGI (reference sequence). The CDR3 runs 14 residues. V dropped 0 bases and J dropped 7 bases, with 12 bases sitting between them. CDR3 residues: CASSYSRESGEAFF. DNA of the CDR3: TGTGCCAGCAGTTACTCGCGGGAATCGGGTGAAGCTTTCTTT.

The V gene is TRBV7-9, the J gene TRBJ2-2; tentatively, D is TRBD2 (5 bases). Looked up from germline, CDR1 is SEHNR and CDR2 is FQNEAQ (reference sequence). V was cut by 1 base and J by 9 bases, with 9 bases left in between. The CDR3 is 13 amino acids. In DNA form, the CDR3 reads TGTGCCAGCAGCTTAGGGTCCGGGAGGGAGCTGTTTTTT. It specifies CASSLGSGRELFF.